The rows below give T cell receptor beta chains drawn from one sample of a study of cytomegalovirus exposure and HLA in healthy donors. Produced via immunoSEQ multiplex PCR; TCRdb's table is partial and in-frame only. This table holds some 120,000 clones, about 11% found once. The specimen sequenced was PBMCs. The receptors derive from a woman younger than 30 in good health and CMV-seropositive. The CDR3 runs from the conserved cysteine through the conserved F or W. The D gene is left open where the match is weak. Clone size is given for some rows only: seen once, a few or many times, or a class if the clone is expanded.

d_gene	v_gene	abundance	j_gene	len	CDR3aa	CDR3nt
NA	TRBV6-5	few	TRBJ1-1	16	CASSSRQRHTNTEAFF	TGTGCCAGCAGTTCCCGTCAGCGCCATACGAACACTGAAGCTTTCTTT
NA	TRBV21-1	NA	TRBJ2-7	15	CASSSPREGSYEQYF	TGTGCCAGCAGCAGCCCACGGGAGGGGTCCTACGAGCAGTACTTC
NA	TRBV11-2	few	TRBJ2-4	13	CASSLAFSPVQYF	TGTGCCAGCAGCTTAGCTTTCTCCCCAGTTCAGTACTTC
NA	TRBV6-6	NA	TRBJ1-1	16	CASSPPRALMNTEAFF	TGTGCCAGCAGCCCCCCGCGGGCCTTAATGAACACTGAAGCTTTCTTT
NA	TRBV6-6	NA	TRBJ1-2	13	CASSPDRSQGYTF	TGTGCCAGCAGTCCTGACAGGAGTCAGGGCTACACCTTC
NA	TRBV7-9	few	TRBJ1-2	14	CASSPPGTYYGYTF	TGTGCCAGCAGCCCCCCCGGGACATACTATGGCTACACCTTC
TRBD2	TRBV7-9	NA	TRBJ2-1	15	CASSLASGVSGVQFF	TGTGCCAGCAGCTTGGCTAGCGGGGTCTCCGGGGTGCAGTTCTTC
NA	TRBV30	few	TRBJ2-3	17	CAWSPGGTVVSTDTQYF	TGTGCCTGGAGCCCCGGAGGGACAGTAGTTAGCACAGATACGCAGTATTTT
TRBD1	TRBV29-1	few	TRBJ2-7	13	CSVGTGLTYEQYF	TGCAGCGTAGGGACAGGGCTAACCTACGAGCAGTACTTC
NA	TRBV15	few	TRBJ1-1	13	CATSIPGGTEAFF	TGTGCCACCAGCATACCCGGTGGTACTGAAGCTTTCTTT
TRBD1	TRBV29-1	few	TRBJ2-1	11	CSVNRGDEQFF	TGCAGCGTCAACAGGGGGGATGAGCAGTTCTTC
NA	TRBV6-5	few	TRBJ2-2	14	CASWRGAGNGELFF	TGTGCCAGCTGGAGGGGCGCCGGGAACGGGGAGCTGTTTTTT
NA	TRBV19	NA	TRBJ1-1	12	CASGWGGTEAFF	TGTGCCAGTGGCTGGGGGGGCACTGAAGCTTTCTTT
TRBD1	TRBV7-3	NA	TRBJ1-2	12	CASSFRTGETIF	TGTGCCAGCAGCTTCCGGACAGGGGAAACTATCTTC
TRBD2	TRBV19	NA	TRBJ2-5	15	CASSPLPGGEQTQYF	TGTGCCAGTAGTCCCCTCCCGGGGGGGGAACAGACCCAGTACTTC
TRBD2	TRBV4-1	few	TRBJ2-7	15	CASSQDGLAASEQYF	TGCGCCAGCAGCCAAGACGGACTAGCTGCCTCCGAGCAGTACTTC
TRBD1	TRBV15	few	TRBJ1-2	13	CATSPGQNYGYTF	TGTGCCACCAGCCCGGGACAGAACTATGGCTACACCTTC
TRBD2	TRBV30	NA	TRBJ2-3	15	CAWSGGAGEGYTQYF	TGTGCCTGGAGTGGCGGGGCGGGAGAGGGATATACGCAGTATTTT
NA	TRBV19	few	TRBJ2-2	16	CASSKLGAMGTGELFF	TGTGCCAGTAGTAAGTTGGGCGCGATGGGCACCGGGGAGCTGTTTTTT
TRBD2	TRBV5-1	NA	TRBJ2-3	15	CASSRSGRGADTQYF	TGCGCCAGCAGCCGGAGCGGGAGAGGTGCAGATACGCAGTATTTT
NA	TRBV5-4	NA	TRBJ1-1	12	CASLGEESEAFF	TGTGCCTCCCTCGGGGAGGAGAGTGAAGCTTTCTTT
TRBD1	TRBV28	few	TRBJ1-2	14	CASSSYRGDYGYTF	TGTGCCAGCAGCTCTTACAGGGGTGACTATGGCTACACCTTC
NA	TRBV9	NA	TRBJ1-3	13	CASSPVSGNTIYF	TGTGCCAGCAGCCCAGTCTCTGGAAACACCATATATTTT
NA	TRBV5-1	few	TRBJ1-1	15	CASSLAMGSRTEAFF	TGCGCCAGCAGCTTGGCCATGGGGAGCAGGACTGAAGCTTTCTTT
TRBD1	TRBV19	few	TRBJ1-1	14	CASSTFPSGQGFSF	TGTGCCAGTAGTACGTTTCCTTCGGGACAGGGGTTTTCTTTT
NA	TRBV5-6	NA	TRBJ1-5	12	CASSLEGQPQHF	TGTGCCAGCAGCTTGGAGGGGCAGCCCCAGCATTTT
TRBD2	TRBV7-7	NA	TRBJ2-5	18	CASSLGLAGSSRQETQYF	TGTGCTAGCAGCCTCGGACTAGCGGGCTCCTCTAGGCAAGAGACCCAGTACTTC
NA	TRBV27	few	TRBJ2-1	14	CASRSSEVHNEQFF	TGTGCCAGCAGATCTAGCGAGGTCCACAATGAGCAGTTCTTC
NA	TRBV18	NA	TRBJ2-5	14	CASSPGLSQETQYF	TGTGCCAGCTCACCAGGGCTGTCCCAAGAGACCCAGTACTTC
TRBD2	TRBV5-8	NA	TRBJ2-3	17	CASSPPSGTSGTDTQYF	TGTGCCAGCAGCCCCCCGTCCGGGACTAGCGGCACAGATACGCAGTATTTT
TRBD1	TRBV7-6	few	TRBJ2-7	13	CASSLGTVYEQYF	TGTGCCAGCAGCCTCGGGACAGTCTACGAGCAGTACTTC
TRBD1	TRBV7-9	NA	TRBJ1-1	12	CASSSRDREAFF	TGTGCCAGCAGCTCTAGGGACAGGGAAGCTTTCTTT
NA	TRBV27	NA	TRBJ2-7	15	CASIYDYASSYEQYF	TGTGCCAGCATCTATGACTATGCTAGCTCCTACGAGCAGTACTTC
TRBD1	TRBV7-9	NA	TRBJ2-2	14	CASSSQGASGELFF	TGTGCCAGCAGCTCACAGGGGGCGTCCGGGGAGCTGTTTTTT
NA	TRBV5-1	NA	TRBJ1-2	14	CASSLGVSGRGYTF	TGCGCCAGCAGCTTGGGGGTAAGCGGTCGGGGCTACACCTTC
TRBD1	TRBV30	NA	TRBJ2-2	16	CAWSPPWTGRTGELFF	TGTGCCTGGAGTCCGCCGTGGACAGGGAGAACCGGGGAGCTGTTTTTT
NA	TRBV28	few	TRBJ1-1	13	CASSLSGNTEAFF	TGTGCCAGCAGTTTGTCGGGGAACACTGAAGCTTTCTTT
NA	TRBV28	few	TRBJ1-5	16	CASSLYGDGSNQPQHF	TGTGCCAGCAGCCTATACGGAGACGGAAGCAATCAGCCCCAGCATTTT
NA	TRBV28	NA	TRBJ1-1	12	CASSSTAIEAFF	TGTGCCAGCAGTTCGACAGCCATTGAAGCTTTCTTT
NA	TRBV28	few	TRBJ1-4	16	CASSLVSQGPYEKLFF	TGTGCCAGCAGTTTAGTTTCACAGGGCCCTTATGAAAAACTGTTTTTT
TRBD2	TRBV9	NA	TRBJ2-1	17	CASSPRVAGGTYNEQFF	TGTGCCAGCAGCCCCAGAGTAGCGGGAGGAACTTACAATGAGCAGTTCTTC
TRBD1	TRBV2	few	TRBJ1-2	12	CASKTGATGYTF	TGTGCCAGCAAGACAGGGGCAACGGGCTACACCTTC
NA	TRBV2	NA	TRBJ2-5	10	CASSQGTQYF	TGTGCCAGCTCCCAGGGGACCCAGTACTTC
NA	TRBV6-1	few	TRBJ1-4	14	CASRFLQPNEKLFF	TGTGCCAGCAGATTCCTACAGCCCAATGAAAAACTGTTTTTT
TRBD2	TRBV2	many	TRBJ2-7	15	CASSNTREFPYEQYF	TGTGCCAGCAGCAATACGCGGGAGTTTCCCTACGAGCAGTACTTC
NA	TRBV5-1	NA	TRBJ1-5	15	CASSLSGSTNQPQHF	TGCGCCAGCAGCTTGTCTGGGAGTACCAATCAGCCCCAGCATTTT
NA	TRBV28	few	TRBJ1-5	15	CASSFTTSGHQPQHF	TGTGCCAGCAGTTTTACTACCTCGGGACACCAGCCCCAGCATTTT
NA	TRBV5-5	few	TRBJ1-1	15	CASSLTARGLFEAFF	TGTGCCAGCAGCTTAACCGCGAGGGGGTTGTTTGAAGCTTTCTTT
TRBD2	TRBV7-9	few	TRBJ2-2	17	CASSPSRREFGTGELFF	TGTGCCAGCAGCCCCTCGCGGCGGGAGTTCGGCACCGGGGAGCTGTTTTTT
NA	TRBV6-5	few	TRBJ1-1	15	CASSALVQQGTEAFF	TGTGCCAGCAGTGCCCTCGTCCAGCAGGGCACTGAAGCTTTCTTT
NA	TRBV7-2	NA	TRBJ2-1	13	CASSPRTISEQFF	TGTGCCAGCAGCCCCCGGACTATCTCTGAGCAGTTCTTC
TRBD2	TRBV7-9	few	TRBJ2-5	16	CASSSLRGRYRQTQYF	TGTGCCAGCAGCTCATTACGCGGGAGATACCGGCAGACCCAGTACTTC
NA	TRBV9	few	TRBJ2-2	13	CASSVAPAGELFF	TGTGCCAGCAGCGTAGCACCAGCCGGGGAGCTGTTTTTT
TRBD1	TRBV27	NA	TRBJ1-1	14	CASSSGGLNTEAFF	TGTGCCAGCAGTTCAGGGGGCTTGAACACTGAAGCTTTCTTT
NA	TRBV9	NA	TRBJ1-1	16	CASSVGPPGVNTEAFF	TGTGCCAGCAGCGTAGGGCCCCCGGGGGTGAACACTGAAGCTTTCTTT
NA	TRBV2	NA	TRBJ2-7	14	CASTFGGNFYEQYF	TGTGCCAGCACGTTTGGCGGGAATTTCTACGAGCAGTACTTC
NA	TRBV29-1	NA	TRBJ1-2	10	CSISDYGYTF	TGCAGCATCAGTGACTATGGCTACACCTTC
TRBD1	TRBV6-1	few	TRBJ2-1	12	CAIRTGNFEQFF	TGTGCCATCAGGACAGGGAATTTTGAGCAGTTCTTC
NA	TRBV5-6	few	TRBJ2-5	13	CASSFVLPETQYF	TGTGCCAGCAGCTTCGTTCTCCCAGAGACCCAGTACTTC
NA	TRBV6-6	few	TRBJ2-5	13	CASGMGPGATQYF	TGTGCCAGCGGAATGGGGCCGGGTGCGACCCAGTACTTC